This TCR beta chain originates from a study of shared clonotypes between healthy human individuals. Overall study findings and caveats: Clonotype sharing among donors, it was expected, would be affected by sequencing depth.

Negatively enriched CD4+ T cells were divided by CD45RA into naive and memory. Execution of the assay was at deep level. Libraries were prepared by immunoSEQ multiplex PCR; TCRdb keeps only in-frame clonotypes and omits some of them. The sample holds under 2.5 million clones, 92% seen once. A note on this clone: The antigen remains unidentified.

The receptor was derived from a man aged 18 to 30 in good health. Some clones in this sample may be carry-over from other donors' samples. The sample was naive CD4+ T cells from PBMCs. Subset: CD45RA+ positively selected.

For the CDR3, the DNA is TGCAGTGCCGGAGTACACACCACTCAGTACTTC. This encodes CSAGVHTTQYF. V is TRBV20-1 and J is TRBJ2-5; D remains unclear. V shed 6 bases and J shed 11 bases, with 16 bases lying between them. Germline loops: CDR1 DFQATT, CDR2 SNEGSKA (reference sequence). The CDR3 runs to 11 residues.